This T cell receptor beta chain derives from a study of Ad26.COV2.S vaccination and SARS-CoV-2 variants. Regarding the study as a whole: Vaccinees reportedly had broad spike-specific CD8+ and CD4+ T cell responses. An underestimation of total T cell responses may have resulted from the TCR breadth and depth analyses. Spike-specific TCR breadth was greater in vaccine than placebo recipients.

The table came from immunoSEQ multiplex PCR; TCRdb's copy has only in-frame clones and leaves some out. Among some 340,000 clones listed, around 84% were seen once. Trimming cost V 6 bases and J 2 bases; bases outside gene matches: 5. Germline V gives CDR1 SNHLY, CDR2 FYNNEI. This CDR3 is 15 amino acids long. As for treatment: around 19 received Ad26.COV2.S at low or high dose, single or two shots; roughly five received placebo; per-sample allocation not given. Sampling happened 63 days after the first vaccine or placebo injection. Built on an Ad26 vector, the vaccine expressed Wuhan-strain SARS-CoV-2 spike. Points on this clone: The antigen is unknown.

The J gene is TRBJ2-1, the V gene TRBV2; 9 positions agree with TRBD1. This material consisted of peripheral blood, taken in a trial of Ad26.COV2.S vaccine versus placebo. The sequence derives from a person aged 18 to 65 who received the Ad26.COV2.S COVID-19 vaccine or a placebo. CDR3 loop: CASSGTGRTYNEQFF. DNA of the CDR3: TGTGCCAGCAGCGGGACAGGGAGGACCTACAATGAGCAGTTCTTC.